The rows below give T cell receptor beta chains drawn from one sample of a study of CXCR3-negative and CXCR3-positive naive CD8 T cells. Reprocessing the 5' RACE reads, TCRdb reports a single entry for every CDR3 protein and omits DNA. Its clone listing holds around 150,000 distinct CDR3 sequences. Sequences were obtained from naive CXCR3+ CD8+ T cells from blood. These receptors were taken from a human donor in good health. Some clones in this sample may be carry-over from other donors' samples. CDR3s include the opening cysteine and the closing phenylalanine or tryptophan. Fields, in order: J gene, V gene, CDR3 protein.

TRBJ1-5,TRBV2,CASSERDSRNQPQHF
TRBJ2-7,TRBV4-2,CASSQTRDKEYEQYF
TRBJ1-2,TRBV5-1,CASSPKQGNYGYTF
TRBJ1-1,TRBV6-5,CASRVNTEAFF
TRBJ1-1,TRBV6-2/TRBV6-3,CASSSPGPEAFF
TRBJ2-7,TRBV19,CASSTTTGRSSIVYEQYF
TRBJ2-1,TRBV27,CASSPPQGSVNEQFF
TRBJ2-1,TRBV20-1,CSARDALGRGKLGEQFF
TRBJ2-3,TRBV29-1,CSVEEDRAASGRNTDTQYF
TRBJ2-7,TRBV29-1,CSVLGQGRYEQYF
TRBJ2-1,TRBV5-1,CASIPAPWSYNEQFF
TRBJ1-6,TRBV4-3,CASSQDFPITINSNNSPLHF
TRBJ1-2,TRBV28,CASSLGQYRYGYTF
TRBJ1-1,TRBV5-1,CASSLEAANTEAFF
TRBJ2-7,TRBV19,CASSIAEPRTYEQYF
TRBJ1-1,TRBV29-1,CSVQWGTEAFF
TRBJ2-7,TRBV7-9,CASRTGTVVEQYF
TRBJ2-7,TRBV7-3,CASSSFGQGTHEQHF
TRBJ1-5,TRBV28,CASSLIRQGMGNQPQHF
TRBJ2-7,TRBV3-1,CASRIRGEQYF
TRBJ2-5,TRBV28,CASSRTSGGVKTQYF
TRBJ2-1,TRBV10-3,CAISESDKPPYNEQFF
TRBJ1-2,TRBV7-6,CASSLSGSLETRSHGYTF
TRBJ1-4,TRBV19,CASSIDPTRDGATNEKLFF
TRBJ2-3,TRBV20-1,CSATTSGVGPDTQYF
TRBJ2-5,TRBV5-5,CASSPFTGSQETQYF
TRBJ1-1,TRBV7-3,CASSLSPGARTEAFF
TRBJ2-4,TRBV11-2,CASSLAGVLDIQYF
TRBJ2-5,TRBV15,CATSPAGEGTQYF
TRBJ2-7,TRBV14,CASSQGSVEQYF
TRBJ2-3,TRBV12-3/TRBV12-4,CASSFTAGGADTQYF
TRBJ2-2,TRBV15,CATGDANTGELFF
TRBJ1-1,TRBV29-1,CSARRDTEAFF
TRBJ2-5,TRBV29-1,CSVETASWVEETQYF
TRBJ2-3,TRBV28,CASSARGAGTDTQYF
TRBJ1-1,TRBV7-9,CASSLAMGTNTEAFF
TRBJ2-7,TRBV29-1,CSVPGQGYEQYF
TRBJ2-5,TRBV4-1,CASSQPTVPGQETQYF
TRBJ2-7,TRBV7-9,CASSFGTEQYF
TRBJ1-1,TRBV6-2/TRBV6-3,CASSQTAAEAFF
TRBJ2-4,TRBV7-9,CASTPDRATKNIQYF
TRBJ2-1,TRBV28,CASSLAGTVYNEQFF
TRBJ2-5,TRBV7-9,CASSLAGREQETQYF
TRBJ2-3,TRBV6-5,CASTQAREGTDTQYF
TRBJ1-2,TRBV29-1,CSVLPQGSGYTF
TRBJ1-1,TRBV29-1,CSVASGTYTEAFF
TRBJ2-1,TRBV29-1,CSVEVAAAGPGVHNEQFF
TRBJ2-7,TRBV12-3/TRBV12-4,CASSHSHSLYEQYF
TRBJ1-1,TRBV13,CASSTSGGAGTEAFF
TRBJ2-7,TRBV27,CASSLYEGAYEQYF
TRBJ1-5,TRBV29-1,CSVEFPGGSQHF
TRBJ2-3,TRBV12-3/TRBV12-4,CASSFGGSADTQYF
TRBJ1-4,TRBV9,CASSVGSNEKLFF
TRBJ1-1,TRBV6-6,CASSYSGGGTEAFF
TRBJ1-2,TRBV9,CASSSRTGGDGYTF
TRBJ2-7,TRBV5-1,CASSPNWVQQSSYEQYF
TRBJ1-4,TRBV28,CASISRWNEKLFF
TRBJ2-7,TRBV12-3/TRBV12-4,CASSPAGKPYEQYF
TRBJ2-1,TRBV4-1,CASSPTSGGLGVYNEQFF
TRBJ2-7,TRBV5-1,CASSWDKGSDYEQYF